This entry lists 7 T cell receptor beta chains sequenced from one sample in a study of blood T cell repertoires in COVID-19. The method was immunoSEQ multiplex PCR; TCRdb's version includes in-frame clones alone and lacks a portion of them. The data hold some 200,000 clones, with around 84% observed a single time. Sequenced: peripheral blood. These receptors originate from a man aged 25 to 45 with active or convalescent COVID-19.

This clone appeared once. The genes are TRBV4-3 and TRBJ2-7; D is perhaps TRBD2 (6 bases). V dropped 0 bases and J dropped 2 bases, with 23 bases sitting between them. This CDR3 comprises 19 residues. Germline V gene lookup returns CDR1 LGHNA and CDR2 YSLEER. CDR3 residues: CASSQDLGRGASVTYEQYF. In nucleotides, the CDR3 is TGCGCCAGCAGCCAAGATCTGGGGCGTGGGGCTAGCGTGACCTACGAGCAGTACTTC.

The gene calls are TRBV4-1 and TRBJ2-5; perhaps TRBD2 as D (6 bases). The V end was cut by 5 bases, the J end by 5 bases, with 15 bases between. The CDR3 has 14 residues. CDR1 MGHRA and CDR2 YSYEKL come from the germline V gene. CDR3 coding DNA: TGCGCCAGCAGCTTGGGACTCAGTGGGGAGACCCAGTACTTC. Translating gives CASSLGLSGETQYF.

This clone came up a few times. The V call is TRBV2, the J call TRBJ1-1, with unresolved D. The CDR3 sequence is 11 residues long. Trimming shortened V by 6 bases and J by 11 bases, and 13 bases separated the two germline ends. Germline-derived CDR1 and CDR2 are SNHLY and FYNNEI. The CDR3 loop is CASSETGGAFF. The CDR3 DNA reads TGTGCCAGCAGCGAGACCGGCGGGGCTTTCTTT.

The chain is built from TRBV7-9 and TRBJ1-1; D remains ambiguous. The CDR3 is 16 amino acids. Germline CDR1 is SEHNR and CDR2 is FQNEAQ (reference sequence). The V gene lost 6 bases and the J gene lost 1 base, with 18 bases spanning the gap. The CDR3 is CASSRSGNAGNTEAFF. The DNA for the CDR3 is TGTGCCAGCAGTCGTTCGGGCAACGCGGGGAACACTGAAGCTTTCTTT.

This sequence joins TRBV9 and TRBJ2-2; the D is unclear. CDR1 and CDR2 (germline): SGDLS, YYNGEE. The CDR3 spans 16 residues. V was clipped by 0 bases and J by 4 bases, with 13 bases between them. The CDR3 protein is CASSVGLIRITGELFF. DNA for the CDR3: TGTGCCAGCAGCGTAGGTCTTATTAGAATCACCGGGGAGCTGTTTTTT.

The V and J genes are TRBV9 and TRBJ2-5; 8 positions match TRBD2. The CDR3 is made up of 17 amino acids. Germline values: CDR1 SGDLS, CDR2 YYNGEE. The V segment lost 1 base and the J segment 7 bases; nucleotides outside the gene matches: 15. The CDR3 DNA reads as TGTGCCAGCAGCGTAACCCCTAGCGGGCCTATGGGGGGGACCCAGTACTTC. Amino acid sequence: CASSVTPSGPMGGTQYF.

The V and J genes are TRBV4-2 and TRBJ2-2, with D possibly being TRBD1 (7 bases). In germline, CDR1 is LGHNA, CDR2 YNFKEQ. CDR3 length equals 17 residues. Trimming pared 1 base from V and 6 bases from J, leaving 18 bases between. The CDR3 bases are TGTGCCAGCAGCCAAGGGGAGGACAGGCGGCTCCCCGGGGAGCTGTTTTTT. This translates into CASSQGEDRRLPGELFF.